Sequencing of this T cell receptor beta chain was carried out in a study of response to subunit inactivated influenza vaccine. Broader study findings: A suggestion made by the authors is that each seasonal influenza vaccination recruits few new T cells.

TCRdb reprocessed the RT-PCR reads via MiXCR and lists one record per CDR3 protein. The table includes roughly 570,000 distinct CDR3 sequences, under 15% detected once. This clonotype was detected many times. Its antigen is unknown. Germline V lookup: CDR1 SGHTA, CDR2 FQGNSA. The V and J ends lost 1 base and 7 bases, in that order; junction bases with no gene match: 5. This CDR3 comprises 15 residues. The TCR comes from a man between 50 and 59 years old who received an inactivated influenza vaccine. Sample: PBMCs from blood, taken around seven weeks after vaccination. The chain has TRBV7-2 and TRBJ2-1; 9 positions match TRBD2. As DNA, the CDR3 is TGTGCCAGCAGCTTAGGGGCGGGGGGGCTGAATGAGCAGTTCTTC. Its protein is CASSLGAGGLNEQFF.